This T cell receptor (beta chain) was sequenced in a study of somatic mutations in T cells in chronic GVHD (dated by TCRdb to the early 2020s). For sorting, staining was performed with anti-CD3, anti-CD4, anti-CD8 and a Vbeta20 antibody from the IOTest Beta Mark kit on a FACSAria III, and a purity above 98% was achieved. Peripheral blood was collected in sodium heparin tubes and mononuclear cells were isolated by Ficoll-Paque PLUS density gradient centrifugation. CD4+ Vbeta20+, CD4+ Vbeta20-, and CD8+ T cell fractions were FACS-sorted before TCRbeta deep sequencing. The CDR3 sequence holds 13 residues, the cysteine and phenylalanine included. The kept DNA is CDR3 alone, 39 bases in frame from the first base. The germline V gene provides CDR1 SNHLY and CDR2 FYNNEI. V is cut back by 5 bases and J by 8 bases, with 5 bases in the junction unmatched. Genomic DNA was isolated and then used for the TCRbeta deep sequencing. The immunoSEQ assay, provided as a commercial service, was used for TCRbeta CDR3 sequencing and initial data processing. The authors processed their data as follows. Reads were demultiplexed, adapter and primer sequences were removed, similar clones were merged by frequency-ratio clustering, and V, D, J genes were annotated with IMGT. Drawn from immuneACCESS, this table holds only the in-frame rearrangements with V and J called that TCRdb kept. Clones are partly lost; checked studies trace under half to an unresolved V gene and leave the rest unexplained. The V and J calls and clone size were taken over from that table, and D and trimming were inferred from the DNA. This sample gives around 13,000 clones in total; around 82% of them show up just once. The ten top clones hold about 34% of the sample.

With regard to this clone: It has no known antigen specificity. Base quality data are lacking; no much larger clone is found one base away.

The V gene is TRBV2 and the J gene is TRBJ1-2, and TRBD1 matches 10 of the central bases. The sample consisted of Vbeta20-negative CD4+ T cells from blood. The cell subset or site tag for this specimen amounts to: CD4+ T cells sorted as TCR Vbeta20 negative by flow cytometry. This TCR was sampled from a male patient aged 50 to 60 with chronic graft-versus-host disease. Once a transplant has taken place, some T cells may be donor derived. The nucleotide sequence is TGTGCCAGCAGTCCCGACAGGGGGCGAGGCTACACCTTC. Its translation is CASSPDRGRGYTF.